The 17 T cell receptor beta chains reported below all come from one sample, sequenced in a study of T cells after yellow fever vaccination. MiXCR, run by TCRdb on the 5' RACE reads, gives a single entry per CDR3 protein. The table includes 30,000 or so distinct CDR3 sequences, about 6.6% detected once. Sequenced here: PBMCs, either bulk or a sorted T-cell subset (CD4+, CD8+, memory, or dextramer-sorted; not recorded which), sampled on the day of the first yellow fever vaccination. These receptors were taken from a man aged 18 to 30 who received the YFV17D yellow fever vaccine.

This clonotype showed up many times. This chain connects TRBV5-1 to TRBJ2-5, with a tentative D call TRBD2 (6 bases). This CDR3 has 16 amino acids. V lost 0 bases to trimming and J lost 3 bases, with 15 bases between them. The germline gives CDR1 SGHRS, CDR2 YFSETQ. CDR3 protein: CASSLGDSSWEETQYF. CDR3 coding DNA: TGCGCCAGCAGCTTGGGGGACTCAAGTTGGGAAGAGACCCAGTACTTC.

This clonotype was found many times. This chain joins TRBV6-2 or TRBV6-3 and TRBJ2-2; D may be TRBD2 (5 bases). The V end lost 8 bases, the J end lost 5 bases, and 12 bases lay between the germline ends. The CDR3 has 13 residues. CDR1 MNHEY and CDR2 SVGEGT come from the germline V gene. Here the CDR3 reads CASGEIRTGELFF. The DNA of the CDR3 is TGTGCCAGCGGGGAGATTCGAACCGGGGAGCTGTTTTTT.

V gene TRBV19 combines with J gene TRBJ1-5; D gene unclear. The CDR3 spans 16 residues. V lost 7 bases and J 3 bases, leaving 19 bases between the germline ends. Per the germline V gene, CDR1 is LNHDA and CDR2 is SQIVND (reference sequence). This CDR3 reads CASMSLGGRYNQPQHF. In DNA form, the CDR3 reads TGTGCCAGTATGAGTCTGGGCGGCCGGTACAATCAGCCCCAGCATTTT. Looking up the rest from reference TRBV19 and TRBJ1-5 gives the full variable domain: DGGITQSPKYLFRKEGQNVTLSCEQNLNHDAMYWYRQDPGQGLRLIYYSQIVNDFQKGDIAEGYSVSREKKESFPLTVTSAQKNPTAFYLCASMSLGGRYNQPQHFGDGTRLSIL.

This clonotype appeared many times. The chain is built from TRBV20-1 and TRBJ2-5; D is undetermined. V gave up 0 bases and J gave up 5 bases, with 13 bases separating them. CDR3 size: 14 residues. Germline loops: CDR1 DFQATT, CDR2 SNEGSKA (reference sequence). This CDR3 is CSARDSKGVETQYF. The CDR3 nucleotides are TGCAGTGCTAGAGATTCGAAAGGTGTGGAGACCCAGTACTTC.

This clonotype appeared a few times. Written as DNA, the CDR3 is TGTGCCACCAGTAAGAGGGGGCTTTTGGAGACCCAGTACTTC. Encoded protein: CATSKRGLLETQYF. V usage is TRBV24-1 and J usage is TRBJ2-5; 7 bases align to TRBD1. J gave up 5 bases and V 6 bases, and 8 bases lay outside the gene matches. CDR3 length: 14 residues. CDR1 and CDR2 (germline): KGHDR, SFDVKD.

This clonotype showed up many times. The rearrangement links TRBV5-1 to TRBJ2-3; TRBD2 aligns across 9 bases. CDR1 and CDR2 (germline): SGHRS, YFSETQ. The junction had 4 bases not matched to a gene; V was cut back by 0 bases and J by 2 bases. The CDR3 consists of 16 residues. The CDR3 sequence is CASSLGASGVTDTQYF. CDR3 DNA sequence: TGCGCCAGCAGCTTGGGGGCTAGCGGGGTCACAGATACGCAGTATTTT.

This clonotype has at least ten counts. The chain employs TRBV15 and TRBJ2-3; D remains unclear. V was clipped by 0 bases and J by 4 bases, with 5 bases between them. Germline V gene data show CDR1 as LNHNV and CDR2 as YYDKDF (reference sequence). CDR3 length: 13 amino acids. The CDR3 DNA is TGTGCCACCAGCAGAGAGTATTCAGATACGCAGTATTTT. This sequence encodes CATSREYSDTQYF.

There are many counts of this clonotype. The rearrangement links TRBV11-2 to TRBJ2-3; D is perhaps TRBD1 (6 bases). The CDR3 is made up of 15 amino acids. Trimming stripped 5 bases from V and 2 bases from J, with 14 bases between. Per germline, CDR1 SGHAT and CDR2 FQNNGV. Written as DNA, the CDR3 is TGTGCCAGCAGCAGATTAGGGGGTGCCACAGATACGCAGTATTTT. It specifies CASSRLGGATDTQYF.

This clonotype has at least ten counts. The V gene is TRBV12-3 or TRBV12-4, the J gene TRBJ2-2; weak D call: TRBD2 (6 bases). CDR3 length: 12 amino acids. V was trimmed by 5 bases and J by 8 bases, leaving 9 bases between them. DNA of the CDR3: TGTGCCAGCAGTCCCGGGAGTGGGGAGCTGTTTTTT. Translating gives CASSPGSGELFF.

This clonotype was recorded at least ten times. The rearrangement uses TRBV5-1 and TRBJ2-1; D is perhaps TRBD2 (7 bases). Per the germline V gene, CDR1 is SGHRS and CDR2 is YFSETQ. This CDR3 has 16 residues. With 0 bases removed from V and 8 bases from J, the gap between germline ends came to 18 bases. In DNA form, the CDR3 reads TGCGCCAGCAGCTTGGAACAAAGGGGGGGGGGCGATGAGCAGTTCTTC. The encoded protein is CASSLEQRGGGDEQFF.

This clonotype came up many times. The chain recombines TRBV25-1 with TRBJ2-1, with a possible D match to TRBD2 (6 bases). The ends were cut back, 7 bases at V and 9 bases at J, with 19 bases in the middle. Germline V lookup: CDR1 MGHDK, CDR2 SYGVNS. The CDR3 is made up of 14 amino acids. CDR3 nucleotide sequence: TGTGCCAGCACTCGCGCCGGGCGGGGTGGTGAGCAGTTCTTC. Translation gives CASTRAGRGGEQFF.

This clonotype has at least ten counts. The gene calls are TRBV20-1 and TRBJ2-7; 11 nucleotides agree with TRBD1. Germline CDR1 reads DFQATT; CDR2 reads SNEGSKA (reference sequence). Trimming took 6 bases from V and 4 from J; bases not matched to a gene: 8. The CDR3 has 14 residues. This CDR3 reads CSAPRGQGGYEQYV. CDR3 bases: TGCAGTGCCCCCCGGGGACAGGGGGGTTACGAGCAGTACGTC.

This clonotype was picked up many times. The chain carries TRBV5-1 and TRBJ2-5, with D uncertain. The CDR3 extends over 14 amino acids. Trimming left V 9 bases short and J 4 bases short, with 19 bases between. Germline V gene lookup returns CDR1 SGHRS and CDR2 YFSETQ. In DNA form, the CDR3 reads TGCGCCACCAAACCAGGACCGACCGGAGAGACCCAGTACTTC. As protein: CATKPGPTGETQYF.

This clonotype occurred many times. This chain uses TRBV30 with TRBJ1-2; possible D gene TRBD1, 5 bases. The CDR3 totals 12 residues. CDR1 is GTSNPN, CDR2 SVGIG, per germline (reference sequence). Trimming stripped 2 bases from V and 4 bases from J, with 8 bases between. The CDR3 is CAWSRDGYGYTF. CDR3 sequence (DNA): TGTGCCTGGAGTCGGGACGGCTATGGCTACACCTTC.

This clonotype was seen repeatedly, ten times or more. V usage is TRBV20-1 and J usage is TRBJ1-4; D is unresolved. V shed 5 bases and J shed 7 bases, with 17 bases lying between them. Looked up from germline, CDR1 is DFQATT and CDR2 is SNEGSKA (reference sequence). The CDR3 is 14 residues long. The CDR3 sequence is CSAGHGRRGEKLFF. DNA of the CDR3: TGCAGTGCTGGGCACGGGCGCCGAGGTGAAAAACTGTTTTTT.

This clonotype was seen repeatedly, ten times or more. DNA of the CDR3: TGTGCCAGCACCATTACACAGGGCCTGGGCTACACCTTC. Its protein is CASTITQGLGYTF. The chain combines TRBV12-3 or TRBV12-4 with TRBJ1-2; a weak D match, TRBD1 (6 bases). The germline V and J ends were trimmed by 7 bases and 8 bases, with 17 bases remaining between them. The CDR3 is 13 residues long.

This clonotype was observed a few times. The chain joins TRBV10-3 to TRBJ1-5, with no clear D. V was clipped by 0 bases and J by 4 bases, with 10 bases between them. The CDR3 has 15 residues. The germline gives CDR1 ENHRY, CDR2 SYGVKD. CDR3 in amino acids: CAISESRQPNQPQHF. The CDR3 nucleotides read TGTGCCATCAGTGAGTCGCGGCAGCCAAATCAGCCCCAGCATTTT.